These 8 T cell receptor beta chains were sequenced from one sample in a study of T cells in Graves' hyperthyroidism and ophthalmopathy. From RNA transcripts, TCR beta CDR3 regions were amplified. First-round RT-PCR with HTBI primers amplified the TCR CDR3 region. TCRdb passed the multiplex PCR reads through MiXCR, listing each CDR3 protein once. The data contain 540,000 or so distinct CDR3 sequences, 15% to 17% of them singletons. The material sequenced was blood. The source of these receptors is a woman aged 25 to 39 with Graves' hyperthyroidism.

This clonotype appeared a few times. This sequence joins TRBV11-2 and TRBJ2-7; 9 bases fit TRBD2. The CDR3 extends over 14 amino acids. Unmatched junction bases numbered 5, after V lost 3 bases and J lost 5 bases. The germline CDR1 and CDR2 sequences are SGHAT and FQNNGV. CDR3 nucleotide sequence: TGTGCCAGCAGCTTTAGCGGGAGTGGGCACGAGCAGTACTTC. Translation gives CASSFSGSGHEQYF.

This clonotype was found many times. This chain links TRBV6-1 with TRBJ2-3; D gene ambiguous. In germline, CDR1 is MNHNS, CDR2 SASEGT. The CDR3 is made up of 13 amino acids. The V end was cut by 7 bases, the J end by 3 bases, with 11 bases between. The CDR3 spells CASISSATDTQYF. The CDR3 nucleotides are TGTGCCAGCATCTCGAGCGCAACAGATACGCAGTATTTT.

In its sample, this clonotype was seen a few times. The chain has TRBV11-3 and TRBJ2-1, with 13 bases that match TRBD2. The CDR3 length is 17 residues. CDR1 is SGHNT and CDR2 is YENEEA in the germline V gene. The V segment lost 5 bases and the J segment 2 bases; nucleotides outside the gene matches: 6. The CDR3 DNA reads as TGTGCCAGCAGCCCCCGGACTAGCGGGAGCCCCTACAATGAGCAGTTCTTC. Translating gives CASSPRTSGSPYNEQFF.

The chain employs TRBV6-2 or TRBV6-3 and TRBJ2-1, with 12 bases identical to TRBD2. This CDR3 region has 15 residues. Trimming cost V 3 bases and J 7 bases; bases outside gene matches: 4. Germline assignment: CDR1 MNHEY and CDR2 SVGEGT. CDR3 residues: CASSYTSGGRNEQFF. For the CDR3, the DNA is TGTGCCAGCAGTTATACTAGCGGGGGGCGGAATGAGCAGTTCTTC.

This clonotype came up many times. This chain joins TRBV3-1 and TRBJ2-3; D gene unclear. Per germline, CDR1 LGHDT and CDR2 YNNKEL (reference sequence). V lost 1 base and J lost 0, with 8 bases in between. The CDR3 has 15 amino acids. CDR3 sequence: CASSQGWGSTDTQYF. For the CDR3, the DNA is TGTGCCAGCAGCCAAGGTTGGGGAAGCACAGATACGCAGTATTTT.

The chain has TRBV20-1 and TRBJ2-7; 10 bases align to TRBD1. In germline, CDR1 is DFQATT, CDR2 SNEGSKA (reference sequence). The length of the CDR3 is 14 residues. With V trimmed by 1 base and J by 6 bases, 6 bases remained unmatched. The CDR3, as DNA: TGCAGTGCTAGAGGAGGGGGACAGGGGATCGAGCAGTACTTC. Translated: CSARGGGQGIEQYF.

In this sample, this clonotype turned up many times. This sequence joins TRBV7-2 and TRBJ2-7; D not resolved. The length of the CDR3 is 13 residues. Between the trimmed V and J ends, which lost 5 bases and 0 bases, there was a span of 8 bases. Germline V gene lookup returns CDR1 SGHTA and CDR2 FQGNSA. The chain's CDR3 is CASSTDFSYEQYF. In nucleotides, the CDR3 is TGTGCCAGCAGCACGGATTTCTCCTACGAGCAGTACTTC. The full variable domain, its missing parts supplied by reference TRBV7-2 and TRBJ2-7, is GAGVSQSPSNKVTEKGKDVELRCDPISGHTALYWYRQSLGQGLEFLIYFQGNSAPDKSGLPSDRFSAERTGGSVSTLTIQRTQQEDSAVYLCASSTDFSYEQYFGPGTRLTVT.

This clonotype was seen more than once but under ten times. One base away lies a much larger clone, so this may be a sequencing read error. CDR3 sequence reads: CAGSPRGGNTEAFF. The CDR3 DNA reads TGTGCCGGCTCACCCCGGGGCGGGAACACTGAAGCTTTCTTT. The chain uses TRBV18 and TRBJ1-1, with D possibly matching TRBD1 (5 bases). This CDR3 is 14 amino acids long. Germline assignment: CDR1 KGHSH and CDR2 LQKENI.